Presented here are 9 T cell receptor beta chains from one specimen sequenced in a study of shared clonotypes between healthy human individuals. TCRdb's table, derived via immunoSEQ multiplex PCR, lists solely in-frame clones and lacks some. The sample carries about 490,000 clones, less than 80% recorded once. The sequenced material came from PBMCs. These receptors were obtained from a woman in her 40s in good health. Some clones in this sample may be carry-over from other donors' samples.

Note on this clone: The sample has other DNA sequences that encode this CDR3 too. The chain uses TRBV5-4 and TRBJ2-5, with TRBD2 identical over 14 bases. V was pared by 5 bases and J by 5 bases, with 14 bases of the junction left unmatched. The CDR3 is made up of 18 amino acids. Germline assignment: CDR1 SGHNT and CDR2 YYREEE (reference sequence). CDR3 region: CASSRDRGTSGSGETQYF. As DNA, the CDR3 is TGTGCCAGCAGTCGGGACAGGGGGACTAGCGGGAGTGGGGAGACCCAGTACTTC.

The chain is built from TRBV7-9 and TRBJ2-4, with 10 bases that match TRBD1. This CDR3 is built from 15 residues. CDR1 is SEHNR and CDR2 is FQNEAQ in the germline V gene (reference sequence). The trim removed 4 bases at V and 8 bases at J, leaving 8 bases unmatched. The chain's CDR3 is CASSSQRQGADIQYF. CDR3 DNA sequence: TGTGCCAGCAGCTCTCAACGACAGGGGGCGGACATTCAGTACTTC.

This chain uses TRBV4-2 with TRBJ1-4, with 11 bases matching TRBD1. CDR1 LGHNA and CDR2 YNFKEQ come from the germline V gene. V dropped 4 bases and J dropped 8; count of bases not matched to a gene: 9. This CDR3 is 16 amino acids long. In DNA form, the CDR3 reads TGTGCCAGCAGCCTAGGGACAGGGGGGTATGAAGAAAAACTGTTTTTT. Amino acids: CASSLGTGGYEEKLFF.

The chain couples TRBV28 to TRBJ2-5; perhaps TRBD2 as D (6 bases). CDR1 is MDHEN and CDR2 is SYDVKM in the germline V gene. The CDR3 contains 14 residues. V lost 2 bases and J lost 6, with 13 bases in between. The CDR3 DNA reads as TGTGCCAGCAGTTTAGTCGGGAGTGGTAAGACCCAGTACTTC. It yields the protein CASSLVGSGKTQYF.

The V gene is TRBV4-1, the J gene TRBJ2-7; TRBD2 agrees at 13 bases. V trimming: 2 bases; J trimming: 5 bases; junction bases outside the gene matches: 6. CDR1 is MGHRA and CDR2 is YSYEKL in the germline V gene. The length of the CDR3 is 16 residues. CDR3 amino acids: CASSQQTSGRVDEQYF. In DNA, the CDR3 is TGCGCCAGCAGCCAACAAACTAGCGGGAGGGTGGACGAGCAGTACTTC.

The V gene is TRBV27, the J gene TRBJ2-7, with 9 nucleotides matching TRBD2. V was pared by 6 bases and J by 6 bases, with 18 bases of the junction left unmatched. Per the germline V gene, CDR1 is MNHEY and CDR2 is SMNVEV (reference sequence). This CDR3 is 17 amino acids long. The CDR3 DNA follows: TGTGCCAGCAGCCCCCTCCGCCAGGCGGGAGGGCCGGGCGAGCAGTACTTC. This gives the protein CASSPLRQAGGPGEQYF.

The chain combines TRBV6-1 with TRBJ1-5; D is uncertain. The germline CDR1 and CDR2 sequences are MNHNS and SASEGT. The CDR3 has 15 residues. Between the trimmed V and J ends, which lost 5 bases and 5 bases, there was a span of 16 bases. The CDR3 loop reads CASSIRTASDQPQHF. As DNA, the CDR3 is TGTGCCAGCAGTATTAGGACGGCCTCTGATCAGCCCCAGCATTTT.

The rearrangement uses TRBV7-2 and TRBJ2-7; D is undetermined. The CDR3 covers 12 residues. Trimming removed 6 bases at V and 3 bases at J, with 9 bases between. Germline CDR1 reads SGHTA; CDR2 reads FQGNSA. The CDR3 here is CASRMIGYEQYF. The CDR3 coding sequence is TGTGCCAGCAGGATGATTGGCTACGAGCAGTACTTC.

This rearrangement joins TRBV11-2 to TRBJ2-5; TRBD1 aligns across 8 bases. The CDR3 has 16 residues. V lost 1 base and J lost 0; bases outside the gene matches: 4. CDR1 is SGHAT and CDR2 is FQNNGV in the germline V gene. The CDR3 region is CASSLVAGGYQETQYF. The CDR3, as DNA: TGTGCCAGCAGCTTAGTGGCAGGGGGCTACCAAGAGACCCAGTACTTC.